This TCR beta chain was profiled in a study of OX40 agonist ivuxolimab in advanced cancers. This CDR3 spans 16 amino acids. Between the trimmed V and J ends, which lost 6 bases and 5 bases, there was a span of 23 bases. Germline V gene lookup returns CDR1 MNHNY and CDR2 SVGAGI (reference sequence). Using immunoSEQ multiplex PCR, the repertoire was profiled, and TCRdb retains in-frame clones only, with some absent. The table has around 84,000 clones, about 90% seen once; the top ten hold 11%. The sequenced sample was CD4+ or CD8+ T cells sorted from blood, obtained in a trial of the OX40 agonist ivuxolimab. The clonotype originates from an adult with an advanced solid tumor such as melanoma, head and neck, liver or kidney cancer. The chain recombines TRBV6-6 with TRBJ2-7, with D tentatively TRBD1 (6 bases). The CDR3 sequence: CASSLKGGQYGNEQYF. As DNA, the CDR3 is TGTGCCAGCAGCCTCAAAGGCGGACAGTACGGAAACGAGCAGTACTTC.